These 18 T cell receptor beta chains were sequenced from one sample in a study of vaccination effects on CD4 cells after COVID-19. What these receptors recognize is not known. Before sequencing took place, the ViraFEST assay used viral peptide pools to expand antigen-specific CD4+ T cells. Culturing for 9 to 10 days preceded CD4+ T cell isolation. It was between March and December 2020 that the person had a SARS-CoV-2 infection confirmed by PCR. Generated by immunoSEQ multiplex PCR, the TCRdb table keeps only in-frame clones and is missing some. The sample gives about 70,000 clones, about 69% of which show up once; about 4.7% is in the top ten. The sample was CD4+ T cells from PBMCs cultured with HIV peptides, taken before COVID-19 vaccination. Subset noted: HIV-1 Nef peptide pool negative control/reference culture. The source of these receptors is a human donor who had a prior SARS-CoV-2 infection.

The chain uses TRBV19 and TRBJ2-1, with 12 bases lining up with TRBD2. There are 16 residues in the CDR3. Germline V lookup: CDR1 LNHDA, CDR2 SQIVND (reference sequence). V trimming: 7 bases; J trimming: 6 bases; junction bases outside the gene matches: 10. In nucleotides, the CDR3 is TGTGCCAGTACCTGGAGGACTAGCGGGAATCCCAATGAGCAGTTCTTC. It is translated as CASTWRTSGNPNEQFF.

The chain is built from TRBV5-4 and TRBJ2-3; D is perhaps TRBD1 or TRBD2 (6 bases each). V lost 0 bases to trimming and J lost 0 bases, with 11 bases between them. The CDR3 covers 16 residues. Germline values: CDR1 SGHNT, CDR2 YYREEE (reference sequence). Here the CDR3 DNA reads TGTGCCAGCAGCTTGGCGGGGGCCACTAGCACAGATACGCAGTATTTT. This sequence encodes CASSLAGATSTDTQYF.

The V call is TRBV27, the J call TRBJ1-5, with unresolved D. V dropped 2 bases and J dropped 3 bases, with 11 bases sitting between them. This CDR3 is 15 amino acids long. Germline V gene lookup returns CDR1 MNHEY and CDR2 SMNVEV (reference sequence). This CDR3 is CASSLRTGNNQPQHF. DNA for the CDR3: TGTGCCAGCAGTTTAAGGACGGGGAACAATCAGCCCCAGCATTTT.

The J gene is TRBJ2-1, the V gene TRBV18, with 9 bases matching TRBD1. After removal of 3 bases from V and 6 bases from J, the junction contained 3 bases not matched to a gene. Per germline, CDR1 KGHSH and CDR2 LQKENI. The CDR3 is 14 amino acids. This CDR3 is CASSPNRGRNEQFF. Here the CDR3 DNA reads TGTGCCAGCTCACCTAACAGGGGGCGCAATGAGCAGTTCTTC.

This clone was seen a few times. V and J are TRBV11-1 and TRBJ2-1; TRBD2 aligns across 10 bases. The CDR3 contains 15 residues. CDR1 SGHAT and CDR2 FQDESV come from the germline V gene (reference sequence). J gave up 2 bases and V 4 bases, and 2 bases lay outside the gene matches. Here the CDR3 DNA reads TGTGCCAGCAGCTCTAGCGGGAGAACCTACAATGAGCAGTTCTTC. Protein product: CASSSSGRTYNEQFF.

This rearrangement joins TRBV30 to TRBJ2-3, with 16 bases fitting TRBD2. V was clipped by 5 bases and J by 5 bases; unmatched bases: 7. The CDR3 consists of 16 residues. Germline V gives CDR1 GTSNPN, CDR2 SVGIG (reference sequence). DNA of the CDR3: TGTGCCTGGGACGTGGGACTAGCGGGAGGGTTAGATACGCAGTATTTT. It encodes CAWDVGLAGGLDTQYF.

The rearrangement links TRBV2 to TRBJ2-7; D not certain. Trimming cost V 0 bases and J 0 bases, with 9 bases left between them. The germline V gene has CDR1 SNHLY and CDR2 FYNNEI. There are 15 residues in the CDR3. The CDR3 DNA reads as TGTGCCAGCAGTGAAGCAGGGTGGGGCTCCTACGAGCAGTACTTC. Translated: CASSEAGWGSYEQYF.

In its sample, this clone was seen a few times. CDR3 amino acids: CASSIRTGADNEQFF. The DNA of the CDR3 is TGTGCCAGTAGTATCAGGACAGGGGCGGATAATGAGCAGTTCTTC. J is TRBJ2-1 and V is TRBV19, with 9 nucleotides matching TRBD1. The CDR3 spans 15 residues. V gave up 3 bases and J gave up 7 bases; unmatched junction bases: 7. CDR1 is LNHDA and CDR2 is SQIVND in the germline V gene (reference sequence).

This clone has only one observation. The chain joins TRBV6-5 to TRBJ2-5, with TRBD2 matching over 15 bases. Germline CDR1 reads MNHEY; CDR2 reads SVGAGI. The CDR3 sequence is 16 residues long. Germline trimming cut 2 bases from V and 4 bases from J; bases unmatched to any gene: 2. Here the CDR3 reads CASSYKGLAGGETQYF. CDR3 sequence (DNA): TGTGCCAGCAGTTACAAGGGACTAGCGGGAGGAGAGACCCAGTACTTC.

The gene calls are TRBV27 and TRBJ1-1; perhaps TRBD1 as D (6 bases). The germline V and J ends were trimmed by 0 bases and 5 bases, with 13 bases remaining between them. CDR3 length: 15 residues. CDR1 and CDR2 (germline): MNHEY, SMNVEV (reference sequence). CDR3 loop: CASSLSHRVGTEAFF. The CDR3 DNA reads TGTGCCAGCAGTTTATCGCACAGGGTTGGGACTGAAGCTTTCTTT.

V gene TRBV4-1 combines with J gene TRBJ1-2; 8 bases line up with TRBD1. The CDR3 runs to 18 residues. V was pared by 3 bases and J by 2 bases, with 14 bases of the junction left unmatched. Germline CDR1 and CDR2: MGHRA and YSYEKL. The CDR3 loop is CASSQTLKKDRGNYGYTF. The CDR3 nucleotides are TGCGCCAGCAGCCAGACCCTAAAAAAAGACAGGGGAAACTATGGCTACACCTTC.

The gene calls are TRBV6-5 and TRBJ2-2; 7 nucleotides align to TRBD2. Losses at the gene ends were 6 bases for V and 0 bases for J; bases not matched to a gene: 4. This CDR3 spans 15 amino acids. Germline V gene lookup returns CDR1 MNHEY and CDR2 SVGAGI. The CDR3 DNA is TGTGCCAGCAGGGGAGGGTTCGCGAACACCGGGGAGCTGTTTTTT. This gives the protein CASRGGFANTGELFF.

This clone was recorded a few times. The rearrangement links TRBV11-3 to TRBJ1-2; no definite D call. The CDR3 extends over 14 amino acids. The germline gives CDR1 SGHNT, CDR2 YENEEA. The V and J ends lost 5 bases and 0 bases respectively, with 10 bases between them. In DNA form, the CDR3 reads TGTGCCAGCAGCCCACGGAGCTCTAACTATGGCTACACCTTC. Translation gives CASSPRSSNYGYTF.

J is TRBJ1-2 and V is TRBV18; possible D gene TRBD1, 5 bases. The V end was cut by 3 bases, the J end by 3 bases, with 14 bases between. Germline CDR1 and CDR2: KGHSH and LQKENI. This CDR3 has 15 residues. This chain's CDR3 is CASSPNQQEDYGYTF. As DNA, the CDR3 is TGTGCCAGCTCACCCAATCAACAGGAGGACTATGGCTACACCTTC.

V gene TRBV7-9 combines with J gene TRBJ1-3, with D maybe TRBD1 (5 bases). Trimming shortened V by 2 bases and J by 8 bases, and 16 bases separated the two germline ends. This CDR3 is 15 amino acids long. The germline V gene encodes CDR1 SEHNR and CDR2 FQNEAQ (reference sequence). The CDR3 sequence: CASSLSWAGSYTIYF. In nucleotides, the CDR3 is TGTGCCAGCAGCTTAAGCTGGGCAGGGTCTTACACCATATATTTT.

This sequence joins TRBV7-2 and TRBJ1-2, with 7 nucleotides matching TRBD1. The CDR3 totals 13 residues. Trimming removed 5 bases from V and 3 bases from J; junction bases left unmatched: 3. CDR1 is SGHTA, CDR2 FQGNSA, per germline. This chain's CDR3 is CASSQGTDYGYTF. The CDR3 nucleotides read TGTGCCAGCAGCCAGGGGACAGACTATGGCTACACCTTC.

This clone has more than one count but fewer than ten. CDR3: CASSQEDPAYNEQFF. The DNA of the CDR3 is TGTGCCAGCAGCCAAGAGGACCCGGCGTACAATGAGCAGTTCTTC. This rearrangement joins TRBV4-2 to TRBJ2-1; the D is unclear. The V gene's germline CDR1 is LGHNA and CDR2 YNFKEQ. This CDR3 contains 15 residues. Trimming left V 0 bases short and J 4 bases short, with 10 bases between.

V gene TRBV19 combines with J gene TRBJ1-4, with D hard to call. With 1 base removed from V and 7 bases from J, the gap between germline ends came to 16 bases. The CDR3 is 16 amino acids. Germline V gene data show CDR1 as LNHDA and CDR2 as SQIVND (reference sequence). The CDR3 DNA follows: TGTGCCAGTAGTATAGTAGAGGGAGGCCCCCGTGAAAAACTGTTTTTT. This gives the protein CASSIVEGGPREKLFF.